Below are 4 T cell receptor beta chains sequenced from a single sample in a study of human T cells and chemical hapten exposure (dated by TCRdb to about 2021). Receptor libraries were prepared by RACE. Sequencing was carried out with a NextSeq 500. TCRdb reran the public reads through fastp at Q25 and MiXCR, keeping productive beta chains. Each record represents a unique CDR3 protein, reported with the most common genes and DNA among its rows. Within this sample are under 450,000 distinct CDR3 sequences, with more than 4.5% of them counted one time only. Together, the top ten hold approximately 2.3% of the sample. The sample's time point label, decoded: patch test 1, 2 weeks after DPC sensitization. The sample's treatment or condition label, in plain terms: therapeutic diphenylcyclopropenone sensitization with weekly scalp DPC. The sequenced sample was whole blood, obtained in connection with sensitization to the hapten diphenylcyclopropenone (DPC). Receptor source: a woman aged 50 to 60 with alopecia areata. Some clones in this sample may be carry-over from other donors' samples.

This clonotype was observed many times. This chain links TRBV6-5 with TRBJ2-7; 12 bases are shared with TRBD2. J was trimmed by 0 bases and V by 2 bases; bases with no gene match: 2. The CDR3 consists of 16 residues. Germline V lookup: CDR1 MNHEY, CDR2 SVGAGI. The CDR3, as DNA: TGTGCCAGCAGTTACAAGACTAGCGGGAGCTCCTACGAGCAGTACTTC. Translating it yields CASSYKTSGSSYEQYF.

This clonotype was found many times. This CDR3 reads CASGSYRAHQPQHF. The CDR3 region has the DNA TGTGCCAGCGGCTCGTACAGGGCCCACCAGCCCCAGCATTTT. The V and J genes are TRBV28 and TRBJ1-5, with D tentatively TRBD1 (6 bases). This CDR3 is 14 amino acids long. Deletions cut 8 bases from V and 7 bases from J, with 18 bases between. The germline V gene has CDR1 MDHEN and CDR2 SYDVKM.

This chain connects TRBV5-1 to TRBJ1-3, with a tentative D call TRBD1 (6 bases). The germline gives CDR1 SGHRS, CDR2 YFSETQ. With 4 bases removed from V and 4 bases from J, the gap between germline ends came to 18 bases. The CDR3 runs 16 residues. The CDR3 loop is CASSEHPGASGNTIYF. For the CDR3, the DNA is TGCGCCAGCAGCGAACACCCAGGGGCTTCGGGAAACACCATATATTTT.

The V gene is TRBV4-3, the J gene TRBJ2-7; D gene unclear. Germline CDR1 and CDR2: LGHNA and YSLEER. The V end lost 1 base, the J end lost 3 bases, and 10 bases lay between the germline ends. CDR3 size: 14 residues. The CDR3 coding sequence is TGCGCCAGCAGCCAAGGGTCCTTAGACTACGAGCAGTACTTC. Encoded protein: CASSQGSLDYEQYF.